This T cell receptor (beta chain) stems from a study of blood T cell repertoires in COVID-19. Study information: Acute and convalescent COVID-19 samples came from the United States, Italy and Spain.

CDR1 is SGHRS, CDR2 YFSETQ, per germline. Losses at the gene ends were 3 bases for V and 4 bases for J; bases not matched to a gene: 1. The CDR3 runs 14 residues. Here immunoSEQ multiplex PCR was the method, and the copy in TCRdb shows in-frame clones only, minus some. The sample shows 150,000 to 200,000 clones, under 90% of them seen only once. The source is a woman of 80 years or more with acute or convalescent COVID-19. Sample: peripheral blood. The V and J genes are TRBV5-1 and TRBJ1-1; TRBD1 matches 12 bases. CDR3 nucleotides: TGCGCCAGCAGCTGGGGACAGGGGGCCACTGAAGCTTTCTTT. Translating it yields CASSWGQGATEAFF.